This record looks at one T cell receptor beta chain sequence and its context. This sample is drawn from a study of T cell changes during pregnancy in multiple sclerosis. Using immunoSEQ multiplex PCR, the repertoire was profiled, and TCRdb retains in-frame clones only, with some absent. The sample has some 46,000 clones, about 90% seen once. Trimming took off 0 bases at V and 5 bases at J, with 10 bases between the two ends. This CDR3 region has 15 residues. Germline CDR1 LGHNT, CDR2 FRNRAP. V gene TRBV12-5 combines with J gene TRBJ2-2; possibly TRBD2 for D (6 bases). This clonotype was sampled from a female donor with multiple sclerosis, enrolled in a pregnancy study. The material sequenced was CD4+ T cells from peripheral blood mononuclear cells, taken after pregnancy. The DNA of the CDR3 is TGTGCTAGTGGTTTGGTCTCACGGGGGACCGGGGAGCTGTTTTTT. Protein product: CASGLVSRGTGELFF.